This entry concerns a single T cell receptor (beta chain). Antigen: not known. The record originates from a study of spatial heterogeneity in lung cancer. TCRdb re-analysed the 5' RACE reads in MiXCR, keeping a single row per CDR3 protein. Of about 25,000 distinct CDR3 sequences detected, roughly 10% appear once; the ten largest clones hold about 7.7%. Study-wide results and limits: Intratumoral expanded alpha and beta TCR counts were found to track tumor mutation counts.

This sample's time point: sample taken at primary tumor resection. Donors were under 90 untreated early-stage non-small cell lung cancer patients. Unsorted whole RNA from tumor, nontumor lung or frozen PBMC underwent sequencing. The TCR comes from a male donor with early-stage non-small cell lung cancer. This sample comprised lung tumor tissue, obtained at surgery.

CDR3 protein: CASSLEGASGAYEQYF. CDR3 nucleotides: TGTGCCAGCAGCTTAGAAGGGGCTAGCGGAGCCTACGAGCAGTACTTC. The gene calls are TRBV7-2 and TRBJ2-7; 7 bases fit TRBD2. V trimming: 1 base; J trimming: 2 bases; junction bases outside the gene matches: 8. This CDR3 region has 16 residues. Per germline, CDR1 SGHTA and CDR2 FQGNSA.